This T cell receptor (beta chain) came from a study of blood T cell repertoires in COVID-19. Whole-study context: Sites across the United States, Italy and Spain contributed samples from acute and convalescent COVID-19. The cDNA or gDNA used as material had been derived from T cells, B-cell-depleted T cells, or PBMCs.

In the authors' workflow: Reference gene primer amplification gave nucleated cell count estimates. Produced via immunoSEQ multiplex PCR; TCRdb's table is partial and in-frame only. The V and J calls and clone size were taken over from that table, and D and trimming were inferred from the DNA. The repertoire holds 45,000 to 70,000 clones, less than 85% seen once, with around 20% in the top ten. CDR1 and CDR2 (germline): SGHAT, FQNNGV. With V trimmed by 4 bases and J by 4 bases, 11 bases remained unmatched. This CDR3 contains 17 residues. V gene TRBV11-2 combines with J gene TRBJ2-4, with 9 bases fitting TRBD2. This clonotype originated in a woman aged 50 to 60 with active or convalescent COVID-19. Specimen: peripheral blood. In DNA form, the CDR3 reads TGTGCCAGCAGCTCTGCCGGCAGCGGGAGGATGAAAAACATTCAGTACTTC. Translation gives CASSSAGSGRMKNIQYF.